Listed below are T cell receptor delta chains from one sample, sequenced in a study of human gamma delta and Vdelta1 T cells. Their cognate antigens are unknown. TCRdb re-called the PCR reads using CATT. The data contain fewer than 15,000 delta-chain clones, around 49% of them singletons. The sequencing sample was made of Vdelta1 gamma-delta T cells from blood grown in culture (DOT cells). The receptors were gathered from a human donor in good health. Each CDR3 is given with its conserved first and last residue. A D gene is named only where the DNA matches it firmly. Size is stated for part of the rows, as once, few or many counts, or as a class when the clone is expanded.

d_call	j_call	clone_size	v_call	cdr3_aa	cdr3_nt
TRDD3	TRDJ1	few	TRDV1	CALGERMRPGGFYTDKLIF	TGTGCTCTTGGGGAACGAATGAGACCTGGGGGGTTTTACACCGATAAACTCATCTTT
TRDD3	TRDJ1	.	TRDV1	CALGARPWSWGTHTDKLIF	TGTGCTCTTGGGGCCCGTCCCTGGTCCTGGGGGACTCACACCGATAAACTCATCTTT
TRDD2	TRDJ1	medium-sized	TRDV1	CALGTGLPTLSDKLIF	TGTGCTCTTGGGACCGGCCTTCCTACCTTGTCCGATAAACTCATCTTT
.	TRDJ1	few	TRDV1	CALGTPISGKSDKLIF	TGTGCTCTTGGGACACCCATATCGGGAAAAAGCGATAAACTCATCTTT
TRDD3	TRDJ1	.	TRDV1	CALGAAPGKGLQVLGNRHQVADKLIF	TGTGCTCTTGGGGCGGCCCCCGGAAAGGGACTCCAAGTACTGGGGAATAGGCACCAGGTGGCTGATAAACTCATCTTT
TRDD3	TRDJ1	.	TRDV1	CALGELRSLLGGYGYTDKLIF	TGTGCTCTTGGGGAACTAAGGAGCTTACTGGGGGGATACGGGTACACCGATAAACTCATCTTT
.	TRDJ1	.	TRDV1	CALGSTRPSLLRLGELADKLIF	TGTGCTCTTGGGAGTACCCGGCCTTCCCTACTTCGGCTGGGAGAGTTGGCCGATAAACTCATCTTT
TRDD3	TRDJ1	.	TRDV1	CALGEHRSTHVLGDVILHKLIF	TGTGCTCTTGGGGAACATCGATCGACTCACGTACTGGGGGATGTCATCCTCCATAAACTCATCTTT
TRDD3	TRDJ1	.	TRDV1	CALGERRTGDTDKLIF	TGTGCTCTTGGGGAAAGGCGTACTGGGGACACCGATAAACTCATCTTT
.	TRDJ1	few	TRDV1	CALGELYLSLRGYHTDKLIF	TGTGCTCTTGGGGAACTATATTTGTCTCTTCGAGGCTATCACACCGATAAACTCATCTTT